A single T cell receptor beta chain is shown here with its context. Its target is unknown. Only in-frame clones appear in the TCRdb table, and some are missing; sequencing was by immunoSEQ multiplex PCR. The sample has 200,000 to 250,000 clones, less than 85% seen once; the top ten hold 4.5% to 6%. This specimen comes from a study of cytomegalovirus exposure and HLA in healthy donors. Study observations and caveats: The tendency of first-cohort TCR clusters to co-occur in the 130 or so validation repertoires was identified by a subsequent analysis. A classifier reportedly called cytomegalovirus status with high sensitivity and specificity.

The CDR3 runs 15 residues. Trimming cost V 0 bases and J 6 bases; bases outside gene matches: 7. Germline V gene data show CDR1 as SGHRS and CDR2 as YFSETQ. This receptor was identified in a woman between 18 and 29 years old in good health and CMV-seronegative. The gene calls are TRBV5-1 and TRBJ2-3, with 7 bases aligning to TRBD2. The sequencing sample was made of PBMCs. The CDR3 spells CASSLGGGRGDTQYF. The CDR3 DNA follows: TGCGCCAGCAGCTTGGGGGGCGGGAGAGGCGATACGCAGTATTTT. The variable domain in full, completed from reference TRBV5-1 and TRBJ2-3, reads KAGVTQTPRYLIKTRGQQVTLSCSPISGHRSVSWYQQTPGQGLQFLFEYFSETQRNKGNFPGRFSGRQFSNSRSEMNVSTLELGDSALYLCASSLGGGRGDTQYFGPGTRLTVL.